This T cell receptor (beta chain) was observed in a study of CD8 T cells in Susac syndrome. Sequencing of TCR beta drew on CD8+ and CD4+ T cells from blood. TEMRA cells were FACS-enriched and CD8+ and CD4+ T cells negatively isolated. An amount of RNA that ranged from roughly 0.45 to 1 ug was reverse transcribed with random hexamers. By means of immunoSEQ multiplex PCR, TCR beta CDR3 spanning 54 Vbeta and 13 Jbeta underwent amplification. TCRdb ran MiXCR on the immunoSEQ multiplex PCR reads and lists one entry per CDR3 protein. This table holds some 160,000 distinct CDR3 sequences, roughly 95% found once. This CDR3 has 16 residues. Trimming pared 5 bases from V and 6 bases from J, leaving 20 bases between. CDR1 is LGHDT and CDR2 is YNNKEL in the germline V gene (reference sequence).

Specimen: CD8+ T cells from PBMCs. The origin of this receptor is a human donor with multiple sclerosis. The chain carries TRBV3-1 and TRBJ2-1; D possibly corresponds to TRBD2 (5 bases). CDR3 nucleotide sequence: TGTGCCAGCAGCACCCGCCTAGCTCTAAAGAGCAATGAGCAGTTCTTC. Protein product: CASSTRLALKSNEQFF.